This T cell receptor (beta chain) was recovered during a study of T cells in pancreatic ductal adenocarcinoma. Whole-study findings and limits: Tumors hold more CD45RO+ effector T cells, which may bias toward lower diversity. Mean clonality was about 0.12 in tumors and 0.065 to 0.075 in blood, not significantly different. Unique clonotypes were roughly 8-fold more numerous in blood than in tumor. This surgical cohort overrepresents the minority presenting with early-stage disease.

The table came from immunoSEQ multiplex PCR; TCRdb's copy has only in-frame clones and leaves some out. This table has 31,000 or so clones, roughly 92% appearing once. This clone appeared once. What it binds is unknown. The selected patients with pancreatic ductal adenocarcinoma had surgery but no neoadjuvant therapy. The source is a human donor with pancreatic ductal adenocarcinoma. The sequenced material came from PBMCs.

CDR3 in DNA: TGTGCCAGCAGTTTATTCGGGGGGGACACTGAAGCTTTCTTT. It encodes CASSLFGGDTEAFF. The V gene is TRBV27, the J gene TRBJ1-1; weak D call: TRBD1 (5 bases). The V gene's germline CDR1 is MNHEY and CDR2 SMNVEV (reference sequence). This CDR3 is built from 14 residues. With 1 base removed from V and 3 bases from J, the gap between germline ends came to 9 bases.